The rows below give T cell receptor beta chains drawn from one sample of a study of cytomegalovirus exposure and HLA in healthy donors. Method: immunoSEQ multiplex PCR; TCRdb's copy keeps in-frame clones and lacks some. The table has roughly 150,000 clones, around three quarters seen once; the top ten hold more than 4.5%. The sequenced sample was PBMCs. Every receptor here comes from a man younger than 40 in good health. The CDR3 runs from the conserved cysteine through the conserved F or W.

TRBV6-5	TRBJ2-7	CASSEGGTAYEQYF
TRBV7-9	TRBJ2-5	CASSFSRTGDKWIKQYF
TRBV7-9	TRBJ1-2	CASSLDLIANYGYTF
TRBV6-1	TRBJ2-3	CASSERLAPDTQYF
TRBV7-9	TRBJ1-5	CASSRLGRGINQPQHF
TRBV7-9	TRBJ2-1	CASNGLAGGRYNEQFF
TRBV11-2	TRBJ1-6	CASSSYRGRDSPLHF
TRBV2	TRBJ2-3	CAASGLRGPTDTQYF
TRBV19	TRBJ2-2	CASSRVAGATGELFF
TRBV4-1	TRBJ2-1	CASRHGLAGYNEQFF